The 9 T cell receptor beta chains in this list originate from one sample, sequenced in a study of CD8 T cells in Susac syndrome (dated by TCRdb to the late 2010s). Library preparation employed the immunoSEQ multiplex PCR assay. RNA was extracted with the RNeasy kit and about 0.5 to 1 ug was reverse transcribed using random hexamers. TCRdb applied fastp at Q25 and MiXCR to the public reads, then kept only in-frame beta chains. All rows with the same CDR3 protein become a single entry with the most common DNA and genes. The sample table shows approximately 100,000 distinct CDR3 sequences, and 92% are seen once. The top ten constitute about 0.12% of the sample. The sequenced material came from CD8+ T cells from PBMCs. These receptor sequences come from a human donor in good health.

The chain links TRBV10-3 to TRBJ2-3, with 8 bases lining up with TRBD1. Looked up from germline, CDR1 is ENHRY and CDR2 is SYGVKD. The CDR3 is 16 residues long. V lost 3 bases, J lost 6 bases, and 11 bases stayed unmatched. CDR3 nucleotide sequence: TGTGCCATCAGTGAAACCTCTACAGGGGGAGGCGATACGCAGTATTTT. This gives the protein CAISETSTGGGDTQYF.

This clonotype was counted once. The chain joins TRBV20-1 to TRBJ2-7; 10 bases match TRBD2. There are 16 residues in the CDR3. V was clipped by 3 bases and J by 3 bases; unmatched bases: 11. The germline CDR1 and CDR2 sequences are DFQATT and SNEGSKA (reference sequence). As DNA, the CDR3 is TGCAGTGCTAGGTCGCTAGCGGGGGCCTGGGGCTACGAGCAGTACTTC. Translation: CSARSLAGAWGYEQYF.

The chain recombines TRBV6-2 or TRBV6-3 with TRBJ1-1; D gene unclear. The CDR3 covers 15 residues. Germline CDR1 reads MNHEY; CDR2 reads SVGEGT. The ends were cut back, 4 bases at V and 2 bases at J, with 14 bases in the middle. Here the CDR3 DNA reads TGTGCCAGCAGTTCTCCGAAGGTTAGCAACACTGAAGCTTTCTTT. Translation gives CASSSPKVSNTEAFF.

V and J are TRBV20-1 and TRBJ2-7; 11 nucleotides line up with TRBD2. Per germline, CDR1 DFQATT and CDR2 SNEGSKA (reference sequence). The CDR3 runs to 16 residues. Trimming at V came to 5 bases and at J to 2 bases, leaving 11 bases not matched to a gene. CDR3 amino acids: CSAPRRLAGGPYEQYF. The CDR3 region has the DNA TGCAGTGCTCCAAGACGTTTAGCGGGAGGGCCCTACGAGCAGTACTTC.

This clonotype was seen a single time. The CDR3 coding sequence is TGTGCCAGTAGGGCAGGGAAAGGCTATGGCTACACCTTC. As protein: CASRAGKGYGYTF. The J gene is TRBJ1-2, the V gene TRBV19, with a weak D call TRBD1 (5 bases). CDR3 length: 13 residues. The ends were cut back, 6 bases at V and 4 bases at J, with 12 bases in the middle. Per germline, CDR1 LNHDA and CDR2 SQIVND (reference sequence).

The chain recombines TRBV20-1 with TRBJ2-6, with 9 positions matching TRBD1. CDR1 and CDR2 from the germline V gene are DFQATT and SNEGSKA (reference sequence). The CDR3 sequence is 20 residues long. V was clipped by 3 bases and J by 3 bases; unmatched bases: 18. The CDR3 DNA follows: TGCAGTGCTAGGAGGAAGGGGGACAGGGACGTTTGGAGTGGGGCCAACGTCCTGACTTTC. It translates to CSARRKGDRDVWSGANVLTF.

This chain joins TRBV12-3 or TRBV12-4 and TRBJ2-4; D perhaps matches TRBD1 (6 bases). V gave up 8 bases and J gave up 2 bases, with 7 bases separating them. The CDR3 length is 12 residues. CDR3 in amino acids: CASGTTKNIQYF. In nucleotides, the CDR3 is TGTGCCAGCGGGACAACCAAAAACATTCAGTACTTC.

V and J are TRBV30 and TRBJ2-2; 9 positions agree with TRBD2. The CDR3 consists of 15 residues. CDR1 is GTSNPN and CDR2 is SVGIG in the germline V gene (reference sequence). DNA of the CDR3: TGTGGACGGCAGGCGGGAGGGCTGAATACCGGGGAGCTGTTTTTT. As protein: CGRQAGGLNTGELFF.

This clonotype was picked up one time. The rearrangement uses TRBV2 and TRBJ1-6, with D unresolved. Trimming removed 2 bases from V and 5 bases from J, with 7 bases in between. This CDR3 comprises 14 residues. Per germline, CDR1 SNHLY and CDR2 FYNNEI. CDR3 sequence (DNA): TGTGCCAGCAGTGAATACCGAAATAATTCACCCCTCCACTTT. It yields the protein CASSEYRNNSPLHF.